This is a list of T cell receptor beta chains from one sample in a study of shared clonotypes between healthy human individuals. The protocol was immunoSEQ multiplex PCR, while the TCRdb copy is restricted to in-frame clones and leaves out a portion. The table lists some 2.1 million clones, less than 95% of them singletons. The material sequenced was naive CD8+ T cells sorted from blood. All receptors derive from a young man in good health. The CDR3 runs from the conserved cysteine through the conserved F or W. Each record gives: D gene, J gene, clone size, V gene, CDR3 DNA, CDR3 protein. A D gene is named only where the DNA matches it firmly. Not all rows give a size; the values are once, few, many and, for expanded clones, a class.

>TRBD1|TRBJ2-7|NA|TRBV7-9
TGTGCCAGCAGCTTAGAACCCGGGACAGGGACTTACGAGCAGTACTTC
CASSLEPGTGTYEQYF
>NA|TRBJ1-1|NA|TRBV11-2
TGTGCCAGCAGCTTTGGGCAAAGCAACACTGAAGCTTTCTTT
CASSFGQSNTEAFF
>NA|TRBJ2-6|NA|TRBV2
TGTGCCAGCATGGTACAACCCTCTGGGGCCAACGTCCTGACTTTC
CASMVQPSGANVLTF
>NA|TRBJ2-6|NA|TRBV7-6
TGTGCCAGCAGCTTAGTGGTCGGAAGCTCTGGGGCCAACGTCCTGACTTTC
CASSLVVGSSGANVLTF
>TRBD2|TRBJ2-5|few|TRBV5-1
TGCGCCAGCAGCCGGACTAGCGGCCCTGGGGAGACCCAGTACTTC
CASSRTSGPGETQYF
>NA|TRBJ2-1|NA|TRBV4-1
TGCGCCAGCAGCCAAGAATCCCCTCCGTTATACAATGAGCAGTTCTTC
CASSQESPPLYNEQFF
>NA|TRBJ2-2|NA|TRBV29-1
TGCAGCGTTGAAGAAGGGGCCAAAGAGCTGTTTTTT
CSVEEGAKELFF
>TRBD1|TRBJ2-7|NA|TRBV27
TGTGCCAGCAGTTTCGCCGGGACAGGGGCCTACGAGCAGTACTTC
CASSFAGTGAYEQYF
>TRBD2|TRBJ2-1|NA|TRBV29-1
TGCAGCGTTGAAGTCCCTAGCGGGATATTTGATGAGCAGTTCTTC
CSVEVPSGIFDEQFF
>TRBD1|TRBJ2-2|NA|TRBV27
TGTGCCAGCAGGGGACAGGGTTTTCCCGGGGAGCTGTTTTTT
CASRGQGFPGELFF
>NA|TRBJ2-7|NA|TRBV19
TGTGCCAGTAGTATAGCCCCCAATGGGATGGCAAGGCAGTACTTC
CASSIAPNGMARQYF
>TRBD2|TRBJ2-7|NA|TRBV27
TGTGCCAGCAGTTTCGATGGACTAGCGGGCGAGCAGTACTTC
CASSFDGLAGEQYF
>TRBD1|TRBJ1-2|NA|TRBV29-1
TGCAGCGTTGAAGACCCCACAGGGGGCATACGGTATGGCTACACCTTC
CSVEDPTGGIRYGYTF
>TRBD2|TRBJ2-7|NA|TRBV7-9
TGTGCCAGCAGCTTAGCCTCTTTAGCGGGAGGTTACGAGCAGTACTTC
CASSLASLAGGYEQYF
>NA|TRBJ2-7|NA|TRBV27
TGTGCCAGCAGTTTAGAGACAGGCTACGAGCAGTACTTC
CASSLETGYEQYF
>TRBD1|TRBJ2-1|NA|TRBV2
TGTGCCAGCAGCTTACGGACAGGGTTGAATGAGCAGTTCTTC
CASSLRTGLNEQFF
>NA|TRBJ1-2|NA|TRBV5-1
TGCGCCAGCAGCTTGGAGGTTGACTATGGCTACACCTTC
CASSLEVDYGYTF
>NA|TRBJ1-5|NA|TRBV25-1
TGTGCCAGCAGTGAATACGGTCAGCCCCAGCATTTT
CASSEYGQPQHF
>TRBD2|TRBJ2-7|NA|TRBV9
TGTGCCAGCAGCGTAGCTGCCGAGCGGGAGAACTACGAGCAGTACTTC
CASSVAAERENYEQYF
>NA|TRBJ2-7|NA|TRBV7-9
TGTGCCAGCAGCCGACTGGACTACGAGCAGTACTTC
CASSRLDYEQYF
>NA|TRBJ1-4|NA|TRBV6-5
TGTGCCAGCAGTTACTCGAGCCCCACGGCTGAAAAACTGTTTTTT
CASSYSSPTAEKLFF
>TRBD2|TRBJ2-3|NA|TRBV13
TGTGCCAGCAGGTTCTGGCTAGCGGGGGGGCACGCAGATACGCAGTATTTT
CASRFWLAGGHADTQYF